This record looks at one TCR beta chain sequence and its context. TCRdb re-derived calls from the 5' RACE reads in MiXCR, one entry per CDR3 protein. The sample includes 170,000 or so distinct CDR3 sequences, roughly a tenth of them seen just once. This entry comes from a study of T cells after yellow fever vaccination. Sample: CD8+ T cells sorted from PBMCs, taken 45 days after the yellow fever booster vaccination. This receptor was obtained from a young man who received the YFV17D yellow fever vaccine.

The CDR3 spells CASSLVVGGSDTQYF. DNA of the CDR3: TGTGCCAGCAGCTTAGTGGTGGGGGGGTCAGATACGCAGTATTTT. This chain links TRBV7-6 with TRBJ2-3; 7 bases agree with TRBD2. V dropped 1 base and J dropped 4; count of bases not matched to a gene: 5. Germline assignment: CDR1 SGHVS and CDR2 FNYEAQ. The CDR3 spans 15 residues.